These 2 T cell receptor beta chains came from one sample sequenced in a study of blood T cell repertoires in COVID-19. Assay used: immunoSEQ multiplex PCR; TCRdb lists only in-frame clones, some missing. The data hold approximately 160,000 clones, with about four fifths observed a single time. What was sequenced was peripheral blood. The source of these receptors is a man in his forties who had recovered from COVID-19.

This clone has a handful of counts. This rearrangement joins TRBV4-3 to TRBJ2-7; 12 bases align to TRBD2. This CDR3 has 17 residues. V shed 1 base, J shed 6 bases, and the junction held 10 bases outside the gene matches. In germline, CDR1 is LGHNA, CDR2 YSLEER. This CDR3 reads CASSQGLNLAGGVEQYF. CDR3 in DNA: TGCGCCAGCAGCCAAGGGCTCAATCTAGCGGGAGGGGTCGAGCAGTACTTC.

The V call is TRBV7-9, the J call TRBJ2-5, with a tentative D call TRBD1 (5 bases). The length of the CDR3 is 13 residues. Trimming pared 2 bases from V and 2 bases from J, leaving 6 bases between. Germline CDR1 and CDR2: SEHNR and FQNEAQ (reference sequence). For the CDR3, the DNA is TGTGCCAGCAGCTTAAACAGGCAAGAGACCCAGTACTTC. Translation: CASSLNRQETQYF.